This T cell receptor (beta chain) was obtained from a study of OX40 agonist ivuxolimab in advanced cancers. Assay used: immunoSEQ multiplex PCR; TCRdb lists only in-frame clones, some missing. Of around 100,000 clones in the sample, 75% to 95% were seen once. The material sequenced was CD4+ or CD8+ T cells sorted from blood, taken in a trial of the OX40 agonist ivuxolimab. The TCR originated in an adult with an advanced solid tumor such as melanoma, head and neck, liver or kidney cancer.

In DNA, the CDR3 is TGTGCCAGCTCATTTTTAGGGGAGCCGGTCGGCACTGAAGCTTTCTTT. Its protein product is CASSFLGEPVGTEAFF. The V gene is TRBV18, the J gene TRBJ1-1, with D perhaps matching TRBD1 (5 bases). Trimming pared 5 bases from V and 4 bases from J, leaving 20 bases between. The V gene's germline CDR1 is KGHSH and CDR2 LQKENI. The CDR3 has 16 amino acids.